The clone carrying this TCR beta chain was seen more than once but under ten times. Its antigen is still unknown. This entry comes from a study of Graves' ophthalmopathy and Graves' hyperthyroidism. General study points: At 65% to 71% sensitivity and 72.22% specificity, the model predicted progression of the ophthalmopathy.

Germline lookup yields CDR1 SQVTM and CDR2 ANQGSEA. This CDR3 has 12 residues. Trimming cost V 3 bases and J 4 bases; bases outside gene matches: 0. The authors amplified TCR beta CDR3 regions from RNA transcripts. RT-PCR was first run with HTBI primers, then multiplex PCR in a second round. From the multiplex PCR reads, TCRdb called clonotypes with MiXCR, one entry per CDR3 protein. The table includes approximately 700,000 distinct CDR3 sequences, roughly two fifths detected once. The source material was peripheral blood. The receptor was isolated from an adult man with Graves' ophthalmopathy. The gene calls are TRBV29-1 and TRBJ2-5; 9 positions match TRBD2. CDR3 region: CSVDSGGETQYF. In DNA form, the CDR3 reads TGCAGCGTTGATAGCGGGGGAGAGACCCAGTACTTC.